This is a list of T cell receptor beta chains from one sample in a study of CD8+CD57+ T cells in acquired aplastic anemia. A single record per CDR3 protein comes from TCRdb applying MiXCR to the reads. This table holds some 200,000 distinct CDR3 sequences, roughly 33% found once. Material for sequencing was sorted CD4+, CD8+, or CD8+CD57+ T cells (not recorded which) from PBMCs. The receptor set was obtained from a human donor in good health, serving as a control. Each CDR3 is given with its conserved first and last residue. A D gene is named only where the DNA matches it firmly. Some rows have no size entry. The others give once, few or many, or a class for an expanded clone.

j_gene: TRBJ2-7; abundance: .; v_gene: TRBV28; d_gene: .; CDR3nt: TGTGCCAGCAGTTTTTTAGGGGTTTACTCCTACGAGCAGTACTTC; CDR3aa: CASSFLGVYSYEQYF
j_gene: TRBJ2-7; abundance: .; v_gene: TRBV9; d_gene: TRBD1; CDR3nt: TGTGCCAGCAGCGGACGCGACAGGGTCGACGAGCAGTACTTC; CDR3aa: CASSGRDRVDEQYF
j_gene: TRBJ2-1; abundance: few; v_gene: TRBV24-1; d_gene: .; CDR3nt: TGTGCCACCAGTGATTTTAAGCGGGTTGAGCAGTTCTTC; CDR3aa: CATSDFKRVEQFF
j_gene: TRBJ1-3; abundance: .; v_gene: TRBV19; d_gene: .; CDR3nt: TGTGCCAGTAGTATAATTCCAGGACTCTCTGGAAACACCATATATTTT; CDR3aa: CASSIIPGLSGNTIYF
j_gene: TRBJ1-5; abundance: many; v_gene: TRBV15; d_gene: TRBD1; CDR3nt: TGTGCCACCAGGAGGGGGCAAGGACAGCCCCAGCATTTT; CDR3aa: CATRRGQGQPQHF
j_gene: TRBJ1-6; abundance: .; v_gene: TRBV5-1; d_gene: .; CDR3nt: TGCGCCAGCAGCTTGGGGCAGGGGAATTACGGTTCACCCCTCCACTTT; CDR3aa: CASSLGQGNYGSPLHF
j_gene: TRBJ1-6; abundance: many; v_gene: TRBV11-1; d_gene: .; CDR3nt: TGTGCCAGCAGTCTCCTTAGAAATTCACCCCTCCACTTT; CDR3aa: CASSLLRNSPLHF
j_gene: TRBJ2-7; abundance: few; v_gene: TRBV25-1; d_gene: .; CDR3nt: TGTGCCAGCAGCTCGCGTGTTGGAGGCTCCTACGAGCAGTACTTC; CDR3aa: CASSSRVGGSYEQYF
j_gene: TRBJ2-1; abundance: many; v_gene: TRBV12-3/TRBV12-4; d_gene: .; CDR3nt: .; CDR3aa: CASSTSKRDYNEQFF
j_gene: TRBJ2-3; abundance: .; v_gene: TRBV6-1; d_gene: .; CDR3nt: TGTGCCAGCAGCGAGACCGGGCGGGATACGCAGTATTTT; CDR3aa: CASSETGRDTQYF
j_gene: TRBJ2-3; abundance: many; v_gene: TRBV11-1; d_gene: .; CDR3nt: TGTGCCAGCAGCCAAAGAAGGGACCGCACAGATACGCAGTATTTT; CDR3aa: CASSQRRDRTDTQYF
j_gene: TRBJ2-3; abundance: many; v_gene: TRBV20-1; d_gene: TRBD2; CDR3nt: TGCAGTGCTGACGGGACTAGCGGGGGCACAGATACGCAGTATTTT; CDR3aa: CSADGTSGGTDTQYF
j_gene: TRBJ1-2; abundance: .; v_gene: TRBV4-1; d_gene: TRBD1; CDR3nt: TGCGCCAGCAGCCAAGATTGGGGACAGGGAGTCTATGGCTACACCTTC; CDR3aa: CASSQDWGQGVYGYTF
j_gene: TRBJ2-7; abundance: .; v_gene: TRBV29-1; d_gene: .; CDR3nt: TGCAGCGTTGATACAGGGTTCTCCTACGAGCAGTACTTC; CDR3aa: CSVDTGFSYEQYF
j_gene: TRBJ2-5; abundance: many; v_gene: TRBV7-3; d_gene: TRBD1; CDR3nt: TGTGCCAGCAGCTCCAGGGCCCGGACAGGGAAAGAGACCCAGTACTTC; CDR3aa: CASSSRARTGKETQYF
j_gene: TRBJ1-3; abundance: .; v_gene: TRBV2; d_gene: .; CDR3nt: TGTGCCAGCAGCCAATCTGGAAACACCATATATTTT; CDR3aa: CASSQSGNTIYF